This T cell receptor (beta chain) was recovered during a study of PD-1 blockade in classical Hodgkin lymphoma. Clones were read by immunoSEQ multiplex PCR, and TCRdb kept only the in-frame ones, dropping some. The sample includes 6,800 or so clones, 70% to 80% of them seen just once. Worth noting for this clone: What it recognizes is unknown.

Trimming took 0 bases from V and 4 from J; bases not matched to a gene: 3. Looked up from germline, CDR1 is SGHDT and CDR2 is YYEEEE. The CDR3 spans 14 residues. General study findings and limits: Nothing has yet pinned down what causes the repertoire differences, possibly disease activity or prior therapy. Diversity similar to that of newly diagnosed patients was seen at baseline in complete responders. Significant TCR diversity gains by C4D1 occurred in CD4+ but not CD8+ cells.

All the patients suffered relapse after autologous stem cell transplantation, and brentuximab vedotin exposure differed. The sample in question was peripheral blood mononuclear cells (PBMCs), obtained before the second cycle of nivolumab. The gene calls are TRBV5-6 and TRBJ1-2; 7 bases align to TRBD1. The TCR originated in a human donor with classical Hodgkin lymphoma. The CDR3 DNA follows: TGTGCCAGCAGCTTGGAAGGGGGCGTCTATGGCTACACCTTC. Translation gives CASSLEGGVYGYTF.